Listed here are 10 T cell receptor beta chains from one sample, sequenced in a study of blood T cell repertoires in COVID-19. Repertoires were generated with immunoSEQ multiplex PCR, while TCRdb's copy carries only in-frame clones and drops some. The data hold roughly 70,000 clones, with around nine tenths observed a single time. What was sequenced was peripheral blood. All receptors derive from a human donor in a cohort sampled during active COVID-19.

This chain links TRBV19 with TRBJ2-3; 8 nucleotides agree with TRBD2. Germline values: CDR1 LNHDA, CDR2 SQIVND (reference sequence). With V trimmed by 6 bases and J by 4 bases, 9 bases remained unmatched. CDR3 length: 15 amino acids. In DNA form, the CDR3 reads TGTGCCAGTAGCCTATTGGCGGGGGGCCCAGATACGCAGTATTTT. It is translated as CASSLLAGGPDTQYF.

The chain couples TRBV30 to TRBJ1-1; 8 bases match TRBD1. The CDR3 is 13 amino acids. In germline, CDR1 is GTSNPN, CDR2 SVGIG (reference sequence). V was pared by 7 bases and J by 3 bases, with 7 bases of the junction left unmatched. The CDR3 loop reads CAFAGGRDTEAFF. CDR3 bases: TGTGCCTTCGCAGGGGGCAGGGACACTGAAGCTTTCTTT.

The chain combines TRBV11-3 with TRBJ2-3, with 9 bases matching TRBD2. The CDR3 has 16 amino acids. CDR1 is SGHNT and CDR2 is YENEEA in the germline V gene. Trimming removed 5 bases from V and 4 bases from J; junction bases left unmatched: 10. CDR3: CASSPPGGGASDTQYF. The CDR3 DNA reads TGTGCCAGCAGCCCGCCGGGCGGGGGGGCTTCAGATACGCAGTATTTT.

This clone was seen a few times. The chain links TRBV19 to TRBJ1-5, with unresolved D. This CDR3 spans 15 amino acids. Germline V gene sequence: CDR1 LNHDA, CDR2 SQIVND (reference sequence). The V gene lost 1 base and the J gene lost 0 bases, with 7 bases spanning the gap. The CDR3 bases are TGTGCCAGTAGTATAGTTAGAGCTAGCAATCAGCCCCAGCATTTT. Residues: CASSIVRASNQPQHF.

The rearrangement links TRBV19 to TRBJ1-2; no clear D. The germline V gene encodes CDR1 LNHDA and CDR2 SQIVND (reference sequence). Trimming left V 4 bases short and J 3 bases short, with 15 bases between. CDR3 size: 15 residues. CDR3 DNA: TGTGCCAGTAGTAGCGACGGGAGTTATCACTATGGCTACACCTTC. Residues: CASSSDGSYHYGYTF.

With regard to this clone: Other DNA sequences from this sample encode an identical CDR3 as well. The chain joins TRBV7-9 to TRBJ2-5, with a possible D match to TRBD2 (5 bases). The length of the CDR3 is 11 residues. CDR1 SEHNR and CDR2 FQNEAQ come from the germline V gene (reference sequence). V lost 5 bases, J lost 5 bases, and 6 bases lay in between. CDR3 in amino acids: CASSPGETQYF. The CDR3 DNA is TGTGCCAGCAGCCCGGGGGAGACCCAGTACTTC.

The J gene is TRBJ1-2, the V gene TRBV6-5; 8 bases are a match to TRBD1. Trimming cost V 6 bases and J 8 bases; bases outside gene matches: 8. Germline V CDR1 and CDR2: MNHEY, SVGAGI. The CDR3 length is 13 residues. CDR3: CASSRQGMDGYTF. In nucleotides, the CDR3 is TGTGCCAGCAGCAGACAGGGGATGGACGGCTACACCTTC.

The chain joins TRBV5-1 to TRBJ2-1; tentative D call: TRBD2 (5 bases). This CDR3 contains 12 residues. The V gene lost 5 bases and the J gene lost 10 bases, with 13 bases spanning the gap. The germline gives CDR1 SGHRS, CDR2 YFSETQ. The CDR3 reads CASSQEVGEQFF. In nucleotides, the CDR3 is TGCGCCAGCAGTCAGGAGGTGGGGGAGCAGTTCTTC.

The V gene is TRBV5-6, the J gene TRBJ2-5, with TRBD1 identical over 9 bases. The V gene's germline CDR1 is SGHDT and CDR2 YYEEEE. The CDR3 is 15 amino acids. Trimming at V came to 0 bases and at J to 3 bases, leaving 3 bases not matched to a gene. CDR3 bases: TGTGCCAGCAGCTTGGGGGACAGGGCGAAAGAGACCCAGTACTTC. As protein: CASSLGDRAKETQYF.

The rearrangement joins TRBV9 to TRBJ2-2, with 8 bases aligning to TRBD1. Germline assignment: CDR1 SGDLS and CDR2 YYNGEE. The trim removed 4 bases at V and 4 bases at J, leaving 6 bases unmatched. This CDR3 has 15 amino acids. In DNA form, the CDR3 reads TGTGCCAGCAGCCCCCGACAGGGGAGCACCGGGGAGCTGTTTTTT. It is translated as CASSPRQGSTGELFF. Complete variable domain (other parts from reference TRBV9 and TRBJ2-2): DSGVTQTPKHLITATGQRVTLRCSPRSGDLSVYWYQQSLDQGLQFLIQYYNGEERAKGNILERFSAQQFPDLHSELNLSSLELGDSALYFCASSPRQGSTGELFFGEGSRLTVL.